One and the same sample provided the 26 T cell receptor beta chains below, sequenced in a study of T cells expressing NK-cell markers. TCRdb derives one entry per CDR3 protein from the 5' RACE reads, leaving out DNA. The sample shows approximately 420,000 distinct CDR3 sequences, and around 10% sits with its ten largest clones. Sequenced material: blood T cells: a sorted CD56 or NKG2C T cell subset, CD4+ or CD8+ T cells, or bulk PBMC T cells (not recorded which). All receptors come from a woman aged 50 to 60 in good health.

The CDR3 spells CSARATSGRGTYEQYF. The chain joins TRBV20-1 to TRBJ2-7; TCRdb's assignment of TRBD2 cannot be checked, as there is no DNA. This CDR3 spans 16 amino acids. Germline V lookup: CDR1 DFQATT, CDR2 SNEGSKA (reference sequence).

The genes are TRBV5-1 and TRBJ2-1; the TCRdb D gene call, TRBD2, has no DNA to confirm it. CDR3 size: 15 residues. The germline V gene has CDR1 SGHRS and CDR2 YFSETQ. This CDR3 is CASSSAGGLGNEQFF.

The V and J genes are TRBV12-3 or TRBV12-4 and TRBJ1-2; TCRdb outputs TRBD1, but without DNA this stays unchecked. The length of the CDR3 is 13 residues. The CDR3 is CASSRQANYGYTF.

V is TRBV9 and J is TRBJ2-7; TCRdb proposes TRBD1, but this gene call is untestable without DNA. The CDR3 loop spans 15 amino acids. Looked up from germline, CDR1 is SGDLS and CDR2 is YYNGEE. CDR3 sequence: CASSVGQGIVYEQYF.

The CDR3 reads CASSYSIQTAEAFF. The chain uses TRBV6-5 and TRBJ1-1. The CDR3 covers 14 residues. From germline, CDR1 is MNHEY and CDR2 SVGAGI.

The chain is built from TRBV12-3 or TRBV12-4 and TRBJ2-2; TCRdb gives TRBD2 as the D gene, but with no DNA this cannot be confirmed. CDR3 length: 15 amino acids. CDR3 loop: CASRPATSIPGELFF.

The V gene is TRBV28, the J gene TRBJ2-1; TCRdb lists TRBD1, though no DNA is available to test this call. Germline assignment: CDR1 MDHEN and CDR2 SYDVKM. The CDR3 has 11 amino acids. The CDR3 loop reads CASYLGDEQFF.

This chain uses TRBV12-3 or TRBV12-4 with TRBJ1-1. This CDR3 contains 15 residues. CDR3: CASSPKDTVNTEAFF.

The chain links TRBV27 to TRBJ2-5; the D call of TRBD1 rests on TCRdb alone, since no DNA is present to check it. CDR3 length: 15 residues. The germline CDR1 and CDR2 sequences are MNHEY and SMNVEV (reference sequence). The CDR3 here is CASSTPRGRGETQYF.

V and J are TRBV5-5 and TRBJ2-1; TCRdb selects TRBD2, and the lack of DNA leaves this call unchecked. Germline V lookup: CDR1 SGHKS, CDR2 YYEKEE (reference sequence). This CDR3 has 16 amino acids. The CDR3 spells CASSFGTTSSYNEQFF.

The chain is built from TRBV15 and TRBJ1-6; TCRdb's D call of TRBD1 is untestable without DNA. Germline V gene lookup returns CDR1 LNHNV and CDR2 YYDKDF (reference sequence). The CDR3 loop spans 14 amino acids. Here the CDR3 reads CATSATGGRSPLHF.

The chain recombines TRBV12-3 or TRBV12-4 with TRBJ1-2; TCRdb picks TRBD1, but there is no DNA to check that call. This CDR3 comprises 15 residues. The CDR3: CASSRGRGPGHGYTF.

The genes are TRBV19 and TRBJ2-6; the TCRdb D gene call, TRBD1, has no DNA to confirm it. In germline, CDR1 is LNHDA, CDR2 SQIVND (reference sequence). The CDR3 has 14 residues. CDR3 region: CASSTGPGANVLTF.

The rearrangement uses TRBV7-9 and TRBJ2-7. Germline values: CDR1 SEHNR, CDR2 FQNEAQ (reference sequence). CDR3 length: 14 amino acids. The CDR3: CASSSDMGFDEQYF.

The chain employs TRBV20-1 and TRBJ1-2. Germline V gives CDR1 DFQATT, CDR2 SNEGSKA (reference sequence). The CDR3 runs to 14 residues. The CDR3 loop is CSARVARDFYGYTF.

The rearrangement links TRBV11-2 to TRBJ2-3; the D gene TCRdb calls, TRBD1, cannot be checked with no DNA. This CDR3 comprises 14 residues. Germline V gene sequence: CDR1 SGHAT, CDR2 FQNNGV. CDR3 amino acids: CASSLGGAPATQYF.

The chain uses TRBV29-1 and TRBJ2-1; the TRBD2 assignment by TCRdb is unverifiable without DNA. CDR1 SQVTM and CDR2 ANQGSEA come from the germline V gene. This CDR3 comprises 14 residues. CDR3 amino acids: CSVKRTSEYNEQFF.

The V gene is TRBV3-1, the J gene TRBJ1-6. From germline, CDR1 is LGHDT and CDR2 YNNKEL (reference sequence). CDR3 length equals 15 residues. The CDR3: CASSLIDGLNSPLHF.

The chain combines TRBV6-4 with TRBJ2-3. From germline, CDR1 is MRHNA and CDR2 SNTAGT. There are 14 residues in the CDR3. The CDR3 protein is CASSDGTSTDTQYF.

This chain links TRBV20-1 with TRBJ2-3; with no DNA, the TCRdb D assignment of TRBD2 cannot be verified. Germline CDR1 DFQATT, CDR2 SNEGSKA (reference sequence). The CDR3 extends over 14 amino acids. The CDR3 protein is CSASLAGVINTQYF.

The chain combines TRBV7-8 with TRBJ2-1; the TCRdb D gene call, TRBD1, has no DNA to confirm it. Per the germline V gene, CDR1 is SGHVS and CDR2 is FQNEAQ. The length of the CDR3 is 20 residues. The CDR3 is CASSQLLEWTGHEPGYEQFF.

The genes are TRBV7-3 and TRBJ2-3; TCRdb designates TRBD2, a call that cannot be tested without DNA. The CDR3 is made up of 15 amino acids. Germline-derived CDR1 and CDR2 are SGHTA and FQGTGA. CDR3 loop: CASSFGILAGDTQYF.

V gene TRBV7-2 combines with J gene TRBJ2-2; TCRdb names TRBD1, which stays unverified in the absence of DNA. The CDR3 runs 17 residues. Per the germline V gene, CDR1 is SGHTA and CDR2 is FQGNSA. The CDR3 region is CASSLSFSGANTGELFF.

The chain couples TRBV7-3 to TRBJ2-7; with no DNA, the TCRdb D assignment of TRBD1 cannot be verified. The CDR3 runs to 13 residues. Germline lookup yields CDR1 SGHTA and CDR2 FQGTGA. The CDR3 sequence is CASSSNGGGEQYF.

V usage is TRBV27 and J usage is TRBJ2-1; TCRdb's assignment of TRBD1 cannot be checked, as there is no DNA. Per germline, CDR1 MNHEY and CDR2 SMNVEV (reference sequence). The CDR3 length is 14 residues. CDR3 region: CASSFLQGHNEQFF.

This chain joins TRBV3-1 and TRBJ2-1; with no DNA, the TCRdb D assignment of TRBD2 cannot be verified. Per germline, CDR1 LGHDT and CDR2 YNNKEL (reference sequence). The CDR3 runs to 13 residues. CDR3 region: CASSLVAVGEQFF.